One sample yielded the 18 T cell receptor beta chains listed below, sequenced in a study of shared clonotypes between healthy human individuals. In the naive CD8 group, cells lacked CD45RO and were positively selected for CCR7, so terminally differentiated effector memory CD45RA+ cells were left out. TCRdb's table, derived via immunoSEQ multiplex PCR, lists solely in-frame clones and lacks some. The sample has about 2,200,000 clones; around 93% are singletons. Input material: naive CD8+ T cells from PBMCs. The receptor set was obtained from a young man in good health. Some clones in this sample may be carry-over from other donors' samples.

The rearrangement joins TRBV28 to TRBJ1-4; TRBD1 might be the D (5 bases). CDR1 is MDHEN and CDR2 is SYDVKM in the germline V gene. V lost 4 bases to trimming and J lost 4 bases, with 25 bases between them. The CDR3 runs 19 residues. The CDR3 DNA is TGTGCCAGCAGTTCGCCGACTACCGGACACCGGGGCCTTAATGAAAAACTGTTTTTT. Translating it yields CASSSPTTGHRGLNEKLFF.

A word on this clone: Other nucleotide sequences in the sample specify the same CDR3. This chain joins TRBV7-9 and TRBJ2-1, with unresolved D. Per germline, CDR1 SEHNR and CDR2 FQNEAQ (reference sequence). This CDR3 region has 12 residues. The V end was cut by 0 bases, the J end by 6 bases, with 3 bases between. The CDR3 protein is CASSLAANEQFF. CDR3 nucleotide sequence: TGTGCCAGCAGCTTAGCTGCCAATGAGCAGTTCTTC.

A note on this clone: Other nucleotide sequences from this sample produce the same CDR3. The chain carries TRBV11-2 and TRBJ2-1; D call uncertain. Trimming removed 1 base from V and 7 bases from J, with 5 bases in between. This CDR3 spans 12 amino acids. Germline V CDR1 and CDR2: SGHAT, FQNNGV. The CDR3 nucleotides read TGTGCCAGCAGCTTAGCGGGTAATGAGCAGTTCTTC. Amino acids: CASSLAGNEQFF.

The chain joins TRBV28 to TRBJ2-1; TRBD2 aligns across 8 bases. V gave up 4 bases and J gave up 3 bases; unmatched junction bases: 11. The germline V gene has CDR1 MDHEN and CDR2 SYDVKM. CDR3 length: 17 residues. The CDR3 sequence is CASSSPVLAGFYNEQFF. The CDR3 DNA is TGTGCCAGCAGTTCCCCGGTGTTAGCGGGATTCTACAATGAGCAGTTCTTC. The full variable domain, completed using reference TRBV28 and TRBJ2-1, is DVKVTQSSRYLVKRTGEKVFLECVQDMDHENMFWYRQDPGLGLRLIYFSYDVKMKEKGDIPEGYSVSREKKERFSLILESASTNQTSMYLCASSSPVLAGFYNEQFFGPGTRLTVL.

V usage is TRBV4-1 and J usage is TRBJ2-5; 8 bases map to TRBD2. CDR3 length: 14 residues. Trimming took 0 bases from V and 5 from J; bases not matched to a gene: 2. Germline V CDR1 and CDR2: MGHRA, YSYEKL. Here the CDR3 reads CASSQEAGVETQYF. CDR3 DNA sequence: TGCGCCAGCAGCCAAGAAGCGGGAGTGGAGACCCAGTACTTC.

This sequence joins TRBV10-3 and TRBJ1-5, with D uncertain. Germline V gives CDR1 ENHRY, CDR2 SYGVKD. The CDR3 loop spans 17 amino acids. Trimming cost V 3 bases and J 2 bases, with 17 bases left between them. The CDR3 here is CAISDPNLHGGNQPQHF. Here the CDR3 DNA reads TGTGCCATCAGTGACCCCAACCTGCACGGCGGCAATCAGCCCCAGCATTTT.

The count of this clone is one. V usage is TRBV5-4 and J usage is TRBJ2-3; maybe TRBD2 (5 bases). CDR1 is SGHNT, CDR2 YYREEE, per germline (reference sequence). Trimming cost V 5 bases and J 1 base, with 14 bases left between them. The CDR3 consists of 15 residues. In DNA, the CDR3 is TGTGCCAGCAGTTTCCCGGGATCGGGCACAGATACGCAGTATTTT. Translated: CASSFPGSGTDTQYF.

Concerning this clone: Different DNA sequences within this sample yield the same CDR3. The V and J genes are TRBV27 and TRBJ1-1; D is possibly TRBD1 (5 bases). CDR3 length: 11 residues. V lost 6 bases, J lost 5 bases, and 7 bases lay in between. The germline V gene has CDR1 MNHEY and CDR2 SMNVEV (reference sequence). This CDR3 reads CASRWGTEAFF. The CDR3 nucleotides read TGTGCCAGCAGGTGGGGGACTGAAGCTTTCTTT.

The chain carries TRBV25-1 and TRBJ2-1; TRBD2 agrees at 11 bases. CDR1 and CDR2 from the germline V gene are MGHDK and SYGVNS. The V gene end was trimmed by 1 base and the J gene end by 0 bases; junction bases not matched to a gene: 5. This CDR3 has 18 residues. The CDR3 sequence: CASSELLGLADSYNEQFF. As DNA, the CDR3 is TGTGCCAGCAGTGAATTACTGGGACTAGCGGACTCCTACAATGAGCAGTTCTTC.

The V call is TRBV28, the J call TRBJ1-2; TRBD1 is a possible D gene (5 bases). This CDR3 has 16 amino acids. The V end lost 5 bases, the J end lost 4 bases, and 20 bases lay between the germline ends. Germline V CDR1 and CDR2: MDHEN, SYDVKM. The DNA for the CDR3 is TGTGCCAGCAGTCCGGGGGAGTGGGGGAGTCCCTATGGCTACACCTTC. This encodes CASSPGEWGSPYGYTF.

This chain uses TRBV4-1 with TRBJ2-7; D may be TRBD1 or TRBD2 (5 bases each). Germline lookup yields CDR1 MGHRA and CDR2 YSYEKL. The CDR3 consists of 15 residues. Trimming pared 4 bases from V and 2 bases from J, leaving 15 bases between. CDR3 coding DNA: TGCGCCAGCAGCCTTGACGGGACCGCCGCCTACGAGCAGTACTTC. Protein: CASSLDGTAAYEQYF.

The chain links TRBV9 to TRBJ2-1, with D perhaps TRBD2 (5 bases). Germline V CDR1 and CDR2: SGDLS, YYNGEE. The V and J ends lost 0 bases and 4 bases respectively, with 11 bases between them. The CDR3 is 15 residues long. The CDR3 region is CASSVDETIYNEQFF. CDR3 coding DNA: TGTGCCAGCAGCGTAGATGAGACTATATACAATGAGCAGTTCTTC.

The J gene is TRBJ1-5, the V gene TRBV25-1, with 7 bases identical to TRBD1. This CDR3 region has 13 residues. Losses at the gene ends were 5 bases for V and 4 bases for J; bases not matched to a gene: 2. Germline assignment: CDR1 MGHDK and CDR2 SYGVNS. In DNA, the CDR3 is TGTGCCAGCAGTCAGGGGGTGAATCAGCCCCAGCATTTT. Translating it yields CASSQGVNQPQHF.

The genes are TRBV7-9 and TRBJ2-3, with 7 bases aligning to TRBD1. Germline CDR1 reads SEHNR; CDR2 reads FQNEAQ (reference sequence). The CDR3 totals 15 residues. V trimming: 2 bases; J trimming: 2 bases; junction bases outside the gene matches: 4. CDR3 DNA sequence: TGTGCCAGCAGCTTAAGACAGGGCCTCACAGATACGCAGTATTTT. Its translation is CASSLRQGLTDTQYF.

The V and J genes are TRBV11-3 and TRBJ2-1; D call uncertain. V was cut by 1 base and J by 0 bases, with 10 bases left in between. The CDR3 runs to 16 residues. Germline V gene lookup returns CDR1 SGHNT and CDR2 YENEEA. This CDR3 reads CASSLGPLSSYNEQFF. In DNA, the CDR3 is TGTGCCAGCAGCTTAGGGCCCTTGAGCTCCTACAATGAGCAGTTCTTC.

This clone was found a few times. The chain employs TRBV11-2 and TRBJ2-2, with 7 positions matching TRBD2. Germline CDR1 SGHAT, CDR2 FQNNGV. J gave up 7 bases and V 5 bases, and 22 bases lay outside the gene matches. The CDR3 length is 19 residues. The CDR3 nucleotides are TGTGCCAGCAGCACCAATCTCGTCGGGACTAAGTATAAGGGCGGGGAGCTGTTTTTT. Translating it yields CASSTNLVGTKYKGGELFF.

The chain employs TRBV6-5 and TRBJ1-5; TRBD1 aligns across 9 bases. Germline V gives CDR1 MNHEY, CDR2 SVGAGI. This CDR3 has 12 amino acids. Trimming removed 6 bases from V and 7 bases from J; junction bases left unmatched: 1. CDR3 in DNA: TGTGCCAGCAGGGACAGGGGACAGCCCCAGCATTTT. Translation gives CASRDRGQPQHF.

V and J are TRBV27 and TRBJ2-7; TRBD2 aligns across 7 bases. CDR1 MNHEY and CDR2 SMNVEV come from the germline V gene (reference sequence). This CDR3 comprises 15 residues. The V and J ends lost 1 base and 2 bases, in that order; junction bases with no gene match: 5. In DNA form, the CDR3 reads TGTGCCAGCAGTTTATATGACGGGAGGACCTACGAGCAGTACTTC. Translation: CASSLYDGRTYEQYF.